The next 13 T cell receptor beta chains were all read from a single sample in a study of cytomegalovirus exposure and HLA in healthy donors. The repertoire was sequenced with immunoSEQ multiplex PCR; TCRdb's copy has only in-frame clones and lacks some. The repertoire consists of some 340,000 clones, with about nine tenths occurring once and the leading ten covering roughly 1.2%. The specimen sequenced was PBMCs. The receptors originated from a woman in her twenties or thirties in good health and CMV-seropositive.

V gene TRBV10-1 combines with J gene TRBJ1-5; D unclear. Germline CDR1 reads WNHNN; CDR2 reads SYGVQD (reference sequence). This CDR3 contains 13 residues. The germline V and J ends were trimmed by 7 bases and 4 bases, with 11 bases remaining between them. The CDR3 spells CASTSIGNQPQHF. CDR3 bases: TGCGCCAGCACCTCAATCGGGAATCAGCCCCAGCATTTT.

This chain links TRBV29-1 with TRBJ1-1; 11 nucleotides match TRBD1. J lost 0 bases, V lost 6 bases, and 15 bases had no gene match. This CDR3 contains 18 residues. Germline lookup yields CDR1 SQVTM and CDR2 ANQGSEA. CDR3 nucleotide sequence: TGCAGCGTGCTGGGGTCGGGACAGGGGGTGTTCCTGAACACTGAAGCTTTCTTT. It codes for CSVLGSGQGVFLNTEAFF.

The chain combines TRBV21-1 with TRBJ1-5; TRBD1, the D gene given by the table, was not confirmed from the DNA. TRBV21-1 is classified as a pseudogene. This CDR3 has 20 residues. CDR3 protein: CASRINCGSETGGGCQPQHF. CDR3 sequence (DNA): TGTGCCAGCAGGATCAATTGTGGGTCCGAGACAGGGGGCGGTTGTCAGCCCCAGCATTTT.

The chain links TRBV5-4 to TRBJ1-2, with a possible D match to TRBD1 (6 bases). The germline CDR1 and CDR2 sequences are SGHNT and YYREEE (reference sequence). The V and J ends lost 4 bases and 8 bases respectively, with 18 bases between them. The CDR3 is made up of 14 amino acids. The CDR3 sequence: CASSREATGLGYTF. The CDR3 bases are TGTGCCAGCAGCAGGGAGGCCACAGGGTTGGGCTACACCTTC.

This clone showed up just once. The CDR3 region is CASSWSLGLNTEAFF. CDR3 in DNA: TGCGCCAGCAGCTGGAGCTTAGGACTAAACACTGAAGCTTTCTTT. This chain connects TRBV5-1 to TRBJ1-1, with D unresolved. The CDR3 covers 15 residues. Trimming removed 3 bases from V and 2 bases from J, with 14 bases in between. CDR1 and CDR2 from the germline V gene are SGHRS and YFSETQ.

This clone was observed a few times. The chain employs TRBV7-9 and TRBJ1-5; perhaps TRBD1 as D (6 bases). The CDR3 has 14 residues. Germline assignment: CDR1 SEHNR and CDR2 FQNEAQ (reference sequence). V was trimmed by 5 bases and J by 3 bases, leaving 11 bases between them. The CDR3 DNA reads as TGTGCCAGCAGCCACGACAGGTCCAATCAGCCCCAGCATTTT. This codes for CASSHDRSNQPQHF.

This chain links TRBV7-2 with TRBJ2-7; 7 nucleotides match TRBD1. The V segment lost 5 bases and the J segment 3 bases; nucleotides outside the gene matches: 13. The CDR3 is 16 residues long. From germline, CDR1 is SGHTA and CDR2 FQGNSA. The CDR3 DNA sequence: TGTGCCAGCAGCGTAGGACAGGTGGGATCCGGCTACGAGCAGTACTTC. Encoded protein: CASSVGQVGSGYEQYF.

This rearrangement joins TRBV29-1 to TRBJ2-4, with D possibly TRBD2 on 6 matching bases. CDR3 length: 13 amino acids. V was trimmed by 3 bases and J by 3 bases, leaving 9 bases between them. Germline V lookup: CDR1 SQVTM, CDR2 ANQGSEA. CDR3 bases: TGCAGCGTTGAGGCAGCGGGCAAAAACATTCAGTACTTC. This sequence encodes CSVEAAGKNIQYF.

V usage is TRBV9 and J usage is TRBJ2-3, with 7 positions matching TRBD2. The CDR3 runs to 16 residues. V trimming: 0 bases; J trimming: 1 base; junction bases outside the gene matches: 5. CDR1 SGDLS and CDR2 YYNGEE come from the germline V gene. The CDR3 loop reads CASSVGAGDGTDTQYF. In DNA form, the CDR3 reads TGTGCCAGCAGCGTAGGGGCGGGGGATGGCACAGATACGCAGTATTTT. The full variable domain, its missing parts supplied by reference TRBV9 and TRBJ2-3, is DSGVTQTPKHLITATGQRVTLRCSPRSGDLSVYWYQQSLDQGLQFLIQYYNGEERAKGNILERFSAQQFPDLHSELNLSSLELGDSALYFCASSVGAGDGTDTQYFGPGTRLTVL.

The chain is built from TRBV6-5 and TRBJ2-7, with D maybe TRBD1 (5 bases). CDR3 length: 13 amino acids. Trimming left V 4 bases short and J 6 bases short, with 13 bases between. CDR1 and CDR2 (germline): MNHEY, SVGAGI. CDR3 nucleotides: TGTGCCAGCAGTTCCCAGACAGCCACCGAGCAGTACTTC. It yields the protein CASSSQTATEQYF.

This clone was counted once. The chain couples TRBV7-6 to TRBJ2-1, with D possibly TRBD2 on 6 matching bases. The germline gives CDR1 SGHVS, CDR2 FNYEAQ. This CDR3 is built from 12 residues. V was shortened by 8 bases and J by 6 bases, with 11 bases between the two germline ends. The CDR3 is CASVAGTNEQFF. CDR3 bases: TGTGCCAGCGTGGCGGGGACCAATGAGCAGTTCTTC.

The CDR3 loop reads CAWSNTGNQPQHF. The CDR3 coding sequence is TGTGCCTGGAGTAATACAGGGAATCAGCCCCAGCATTTT. The chain couples TRBV30 to TRBJ1-5, with D possibly matching TRBD1 (6 bases). V lost 2 bases, J lost 4 bases, and 9 bases lay in between. CDR3 length: 13 amino acids. The germline gives CDR1 GTSNPN, CDR2 SVGIG (reference sequence).

The chain carries TRBV28 and TRBJ2-1, with 10 positions matching TRBD2. Losses at the gene ends were 6 bases for V and 6 bases for J; bases not matched to a gene: 5. CDR3 length equals 14 residues. Germline V CDR1 and CDR2: MDHEN, SYDVKM. This chain's CDR3 is CASRLSGGFNEQFF. CDR3 nucleotide sequence: TGTGCCAGCAGACTTAGCGGGGGGTTCAATGAGCAGTTCTTC.